The entry that follows covers one T cell receptor beta chain sequence. What it binds is not known. These data come from a study of identical twins. The authors used template switching to add a universal primer site and gave cDNA unique molecular identifiers. TCRdb analysed the 5' RACE reads with MiXCR anew, one entry per CDR3 protein. The sample includes 450,000 or so distinct CDR3 sequences, 14% of them seen just once. Germline V CDR1 and CDR2: SGHAT, FQNNGV. The CDR3 has 15 amino acids. Trimming took 5 bases from V and 5 from J, leaving 16 bases between them. General study findings and limits: Cord blood beta clonotypes present at high abundance carried fewer insertions; no such pattern appeared in memory repertoires. The conclusions drew on cross-sectional statistical analysis instead of tracking the same donors. Invariant cells of the MAIT and iNKT types might have partly distorted the zero-insertion analyses.

These data were also reused for a study on yellow fever vaccine responses in identical twins.

The chain joins TRBV11-2 to TRBJ2-1; either TRBD1 or TRBD2 may fit D (5 bases each). The sequence came from a woman between 18 and 29 years old in good health. Sequencing used CD4+ T cells sorted from blood. The CDR3 nucleotides are TGTGCCAGCAGCCCCGGGGCCAGACGAAACAATGAGCAGTTCTTC. Protein sequence: CASSPGARRNNEQFF. Using reference TRBV11-2 and TRBJ2-1 for the parts outside the CDR3, the full variable domain is EAGVAQSPRYKIIEKRQSVAFWCNPISGHATLYWYQQILGQGPKLLIQFQNNGVVDDSQLPKDRFSAERLKGVDSTLKIQPAKLEDSAVYLCASSPGARRNNEQFFGPGTRLTVL.